Presented here are 10 T cell receptor beta chains from one specimen sequenced in a study of blood T cell repertoires in COVID-19. Clones were sequenced by immunoSEQ multiplex PCR, and TCRdb holds only the in-frame ones, with some missing. The sample has roughly 250,000 clones, over 75% seen once; the top ten hold over 8.5%. Sequenced sample: peripheral blood. The source is a human donor in a cohort sampled during active COVID-19.

The gene calls are TRBV28 and TRBJ1-6, with 10 bases lining up with TRBD1. CDR3 length equals 15 residues. V shed 5 bases, J shed 7 bases, and the junction held 5 bases outside the gene matches. The germline V gene has CDR1 MDHEN and CDR2 SYDVKM. The CDR3 spells CASSLGTGVNSPLHF. The CDR3 region has the DNA TGTGCCAGCAGTCTAGGGACAGGGGTGAATTCACCCCTCCACTTT.

In its sample, this clone was seen once. The gene calls are TRBV6-5 and TRBJ2-5, with 11 nucleotides matching TRBD2. Per germline, CDR1 MNHEY and CDR2 SVGAGI. V lost 7 bases and J lost 9; bases outside the gene matches: 10. The CDR3 contains 14 residues. The CDR3 sequence is CASTGLAGWGAQYF. In DNA, the CDR3 is TGTGCCAGCACCGGACTAGCGGGCTGGGGGGCCCAGTACTTC.

This rearrangement joins TRBV5-1 to TRBJ1-6; TRBD1 agrees at 11 bases. The trim removed 4 bases at V and 1 base at J, leaving 7 bases unmatched. CDR3 length: 18 residues. The germline gives CDR1 SGHRS, CDR2 YFSETQ. As DNA, the CDR3 is TGCGCCAGCAGCGCCGGACAGGGGGCTAGGTCCTATAATTCACCCCTCCACTTT. This codes for CASSAGQGARSYNSPLHF.

The V and J genes are TRBV7-2 and TRBJ2-7; 14 bases match TRBD2. In germline, CDR1 is SGHTA, CDR2 FQGNSA. V shed 5 bases, J shed 4 bases, and the junction held 7 bases outside the gene matches. This CDR3 is built from 16 residues. CDR3 sequence (DNA): TGTGCCAGCAGCCCGAGGACTAGCGGGGGGAAATACGAGCAGTACTTC. Residues: CASSPRTSGGKYEQYF.

The chain links TRBV6-2 or TRBV6-3 to TRBJ1-5; 8 bases fit TRBD1. The CDR3 has 16 residues. Per the germline V gene, CDR1 is MNHEY and CDR2 is SVGEGT. Trimming removed 5 bases from V and 0 bases from J; junction bases left unmatched: 6. This CDR3 reads CASSTSDRGSNQPQHF. In DNA form, the CDR3 reads TGTGCCAGCAGTACCTCCGACAGGGGTAGCAATCAGCCCCAGCATTTT.

The chain has TRBV10-2 and TRBJ1-6; the match to TRBD1 covers 9 bases. Per the germline V gene, CDR1 is WSHSY and CDR2 is SAAADI. This CDR3 has 15 amino acids. With 4 bases clipped from V and 9 bases from J, the junction kept 7 bases outside the gene matches. The CDR3 bases are TGCGCCAGCAGTGCGCCGGGACAGGGTGTTTCACCCCTCCACTTT. Amino acid sequence: CASSAPGQGVSPLHF.

V is TRBV9 and J is TRBJ2-5; 9 bases fit TRBD1. The CDR3 totals 16 residues. Trimming cost V 3 bases and J 4 bases; bases outside gene matches: 10. Germline values: CDR1 SGDLS, CDR2 YYNGEE. CDR3: CASSGRQGVIGETQYF. The CDR3 nucleotides are TGTGCCAGCAGCGGTAGACAGGGGGTAATAGGAGAGACCCAGTACTTC.

A note on this clone: The same CDR3 is also encoded by other DNA sequences in this sample. V is TRBV6-1 and J is TRBJ1-2; 9 bases fit TRBD1. The V gene's germline CDR1 is MNHNS and CDR2 SASEGT. This CDR3 has 14 amino acids. The V and J ends lost 2 bases and 4 bases, in that order; junction bases with no gene match: 2. The DNA for the CDR3 is TGTGCCAGCAGTGAAAGACAGGGGGGCTATGGCTACACCTTC. It codes for CASSERQGGYGYTF.

This chain uses TRBV5-8 with TRBJ1-5, with 8 bases that match TRBD1. CDR1 and CDR2 from the germline V gene are SGHTS and YDEGEE. V lost 0 bases to trimming and J lost 1 base; unmatched junction nucleotides: 0. This CDR3 is built from 15 residues. For the CDR3, the DNA is TGTGCCAGCAGCTTGGACAGGGGGAGCAATCAGCCCCAGCATTTT. Translation: CASSLDRGSNQPQHF.

The chain links TRBV7-2 to TRBJ2-3; D unclear. V lost 1 base, J lost 2 bases, and 4 bases lay in between. The CDR3 consists of 13 residues. Germline V gives CDR1 SGHTA, CDR2 FQGNSA. The CDR3 region is CASSLGATDTQYF. CDR3 DNA sequence: TGTGCCAGCAGCTTAGGAGCCACAGATACGCAGTATTTT.